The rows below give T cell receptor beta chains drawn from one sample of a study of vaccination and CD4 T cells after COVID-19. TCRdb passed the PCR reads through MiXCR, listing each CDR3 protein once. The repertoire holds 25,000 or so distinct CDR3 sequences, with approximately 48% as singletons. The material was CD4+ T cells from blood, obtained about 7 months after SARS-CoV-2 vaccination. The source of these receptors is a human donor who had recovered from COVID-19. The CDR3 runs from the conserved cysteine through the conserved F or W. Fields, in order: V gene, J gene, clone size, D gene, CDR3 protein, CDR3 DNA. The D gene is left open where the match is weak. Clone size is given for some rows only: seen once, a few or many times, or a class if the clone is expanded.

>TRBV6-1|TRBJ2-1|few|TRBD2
CASSVSSGDYNEQFF
TGTGCCAGCAGTGTGAGTAGCGGGGACTACAATGAGCAGTTCTTC
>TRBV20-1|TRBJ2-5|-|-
CSAHELGQETQYF
TGCAGTGCTCATGAACTAGGCCAAGAGACCCAGTACTTC
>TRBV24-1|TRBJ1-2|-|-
CATSDSSLYGYTF
TGTGCCACCAGTGACTCAAGCCTCTATGGCTACACCTTC
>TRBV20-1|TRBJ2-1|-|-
CSASRGGGNNEQFF
TGCAGTGCTAGTCGAGGGGGCGGGAACAATGAGCAGTTCTTC
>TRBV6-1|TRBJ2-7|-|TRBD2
CASSEAPWEREFSEQYF
TGTGCCAGCAGTGAAGCTCCCTGGGAGCGGGAGTTCTCCGAGCAGTACTTC
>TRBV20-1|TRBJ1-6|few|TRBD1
CSAREDRDSPLHF
TGCAGTGCTAGAGAGGACAGGGACTCACCCCTCCACTTT
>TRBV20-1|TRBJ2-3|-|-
CSAKGSEGTDTQYF
TGCAGTGCTAAGGGTAGCGAGGGGACAGATACGCAGTATTTT
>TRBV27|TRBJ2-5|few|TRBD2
CASSIAGGTRETQYF
TGTGCCAGCAGCATAGCGGGAGGGACCCGAGAGACCCAGTACTTC
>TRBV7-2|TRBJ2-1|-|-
CASSLEARTLEQFF
TGTGCCAGCAGCTTAGAGGCGCGGACGTTGGAGCAGTTCTTC
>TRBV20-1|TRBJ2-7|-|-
CSAREASADEQYF
TGCAGTGCTAGAGAGGCTAGCGCTGACGAGCAGTACTTC
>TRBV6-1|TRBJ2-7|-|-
CASKVGGYEQYF
TGTGCCAGCAAGGTGGGGGGCTACGAGCAGTACTTC
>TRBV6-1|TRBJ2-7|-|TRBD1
CASSTSGTGVEQYF
TGTGCCAGCAGTACCTCCGGGACAGGGGTCGAGCAGTACTTC
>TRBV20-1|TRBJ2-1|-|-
CSARDVRSPANEQFF
TGCAGTGCTAGAGATGTGCGCAGCCCAGCCAATGAGCAGTTCTTC
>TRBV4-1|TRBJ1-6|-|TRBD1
CASSQPGTGVTPLHF
TGCGCCAGCAGCCAGCCAGGGACAGGGGTTACGCCCCTCCACTTT
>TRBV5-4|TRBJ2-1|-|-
CASSLTRLVSSYNEQFF
TGTGCCAGCAGCTTGACCCGCTTGGTTAGCTCCTACAATGAGCAGTTCTTC
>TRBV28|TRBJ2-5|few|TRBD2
CASSSLGGRPEFIQETQYF
TGTGCCAGCAGTTCCCTGGGCGGGAGACCGGAATTTATCCAAGAGACCCAGTACTTC
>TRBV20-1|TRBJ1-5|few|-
CSARGSTGRLGQPQHF
TGCAGTGCTAGGGGGTCTACAGGGCGTTTAGGGCAGCCCCAGCATTTT
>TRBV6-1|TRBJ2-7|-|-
CASSNRVPLEQYF
TGTGCCAGCAGTAACCGGGTCCCCTTGGAGCAGTACTTC
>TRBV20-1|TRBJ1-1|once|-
CSGRAGTSEAFF
TGCAGTGGCAGAGCCGGGACGTCTGAAGCTTTCTTT
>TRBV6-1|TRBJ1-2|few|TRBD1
CASSSGTGSSYGYTF
TGTGCCAGCAGCTCCGGGACAGGGTCGAGCTATGGCTACACCTTC
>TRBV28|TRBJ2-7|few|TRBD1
CASSPTGQEAYEQYF
TGTGCCAGCAGCCCCACGGGACAGGAGGCCTACGAGCAGTACTTC
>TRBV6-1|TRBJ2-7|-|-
CASLGRASSEQYF
TGTGCCAGCCTGGGCAGGGCCTCTAGTGAGCAGTACTTC
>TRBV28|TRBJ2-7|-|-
CASSFFSVGVYEQYF
TGTGCCAGCAGTTTTTTTTCAGTTGGGGTCTACGAGCAGTACTTC
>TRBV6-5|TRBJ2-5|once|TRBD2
CASRPGTSGPGQETQYF
TGTGCCAGCAGGCCCGGGACTAGCGGGCCCGGACAAGAGACCCAGTACTTC
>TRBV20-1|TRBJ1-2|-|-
CSAIGGSGTVEGYTF
TGCAGTGCCATCGGTGGATCCGGGACGGTTGAGGGCTACACCTTC
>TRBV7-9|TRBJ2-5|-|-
CASSSNPGPQETQYF
TGTGCCAGCAGCTCCAATCCGGGACCCCAAGAGACCCAGTACTTC
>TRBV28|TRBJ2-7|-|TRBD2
CASRHSTSGRHREQYF
TGTGCCAGCAGACACTCGACTAGCGGGAGGCACCGCGAGCAGTACTTC